The TCR beta chain under discussion was sequenced for a study of shared clonotypes between healthy human individuals. Across the study: Researchers drew samples from two women and a few men aged 18 to 49. Notes on the study in general: The study's rarefaction showed incomplete sorted-subset sequencing despite large depth. Estimated richness was generally greater in naive than memory subsets.

The method was immunoSEQ multiplex PCR; TCRdb's version includes in-frame clones alone and lacks a portion of them. The sample has about 1.1 million clones; 60% to 85% are singletons. There were only Caucasian adults among the donors, and all lived in Nashville, Tennessee. Per the germline V gene, CDR1 is LNHDA and CDR2 is SQIVND (reference sequence). The CDR3 sequence is 13 residues long. V lost 3 bases and J 4 bases, leaving 7 bases between the germline ends. In regard to this clone: Antigen: not known.

The rearrangement joins TRBV19 to TRBJ1-5; the D is unclear. Sequencing was carried out using memory CD4+ T cells from PBMCs. Stated subset: CD45RA-negative fraction. This sequence was found in a man between 18 and 35 years old in good health. Some clones in this sample may be carry-over from other donors' samples. Here the CDR3 DNA reads TGTGCCAGTAGTATTATGCTAAATCAGCCCCAGCATTTT. Protein: CASSIMLNQPQHF.